This TCR beta chain was identified during a study of HIV-infected children after antiretroviral therapy interruption. Study-wide background: Most children had recorded EBV and CMV exposure.

Trimming stripped 3 bases from V and 4 bases from J, with 8 bases between. The CDR3 consists of 13 residues. Germline values: CDR1 MDHEN, CDR2 SYDVKM. There are many counts of this clonotype. What it binds is unknown. The treatment denotes: PENTA 11 planned treatment interruption arm or continuous ART arm. RNA-based 3' RACE libraries used unique molecular identifiers. TCRdb itself ran the 3' RACE reads through MiXCR, one entry per CDR3 protein. The table includes 15,000 to 16,000 distinct CDR3 sequences, approximately 3% detected once. Regarding the study as a whole: Naive CD4+ Gini coefficient rose by interruption end, suggesting clonal expansion.

The chain combines TRBV28 with TRBJ2-3, with D hard to call. The TCR sequence derives from a child aged 2 to 17 with HIV. The sample consisted of CD45RA+ CD4+ T cells from PBMCs, taken from a donor given antiretroviral therapy, either interrupted or continuous. Indicated subset: naive CD4+ CD45RA+ CD45RO- T cells. The CDR3 protein is CASSFNAPDTQYF. The DNA for the CDR3 is TGTGCCAGCAGTTTTAATGCCCCAGATACGCAGTATTTT. The whole variable domain, filled in from reference TRBV28 and TRBJ2-3, reads DVKVTQSSRYLVKRTGEKVFLECVQDMDHENMFWYRQDPGLGLRLIYFSYDVKMKEKGDIPEGYSVSREKKERFSLILESASTNQTSMYLCASSFNAPDTQYFGPGTRLTVL.